This T cell receptor (beta chain) was sequenced for a study of T cells in localized non-small cell lung cancer. Note on this clone: The antigen is unknown.

This CDR3 is 16 amino acids long. Profiled with immunoSEQ multiplex PCR; TCRdb holds only in-frame clones, not every one. The sample has about 25,000 clones, approximately 86% seen once. Study-wide results and caveats: Longer overall survival accompanied higher blood T cell density. Of the tissues analyzed, uninvolved adjacent lung showed maximal T cell clonality, greater than tumor. Adjacent lung exhibited a median of around 60 among the 100 most abundant tumor clones. Heterogeneity remains possible because sequencing was limited to only one tumor region.

This clonotype was obtained from a female donor over 55 with stage I lung adenocarcinoma. This sequence joins TRBV21-1 and TRBJ1-6; the DNA was not compared with TRBD1, the D call given in the table. TRBV21-1 is labeled a pseudogene. This specimen was peripheral blood, taken before any cancer treatment. The CDR3 coding sequence is TGTGCCAGCAGCTCGTTTCCCAGCTCCTATAATTCACCCCTCCACTTT. Amino acid sequence: CASSSFPSSYNSPLHF.